This T cell receptor (beta chain) was captured by sequencing in a study of OX40 agonist ivuxolimab in advanced cancers. For the wider study: Ivuxolimab, which targeted the costimulatory receptor OX40 (CD134), was an agonistic, fully human IgG2 monoclonal antibody. Intravenous ivuxolimab was administered to patients every 2 weeks at six dose levels: 0.01, 0.1, 0.3, 1.5, 3 and 10 mg/kg. Of the approximately 53 patients in dose escalation, about 20 had hepatocellular carcinoma, around 15 had melanoma, 9 had renal cell carcinoma and 9 had head and neck cancer. In the dose-escalation cohort, approximately 80% of patients were male, and the mean age was approximately 60 years with a range of roughly 20 to 80. Patients were allowed to have had prior anti-PD-1, anti-PD-L1 or anti-CTLA-4 therapy, and approximately 40% of the dose-escalation patients had been treated with checkpoint inhibitors. Partial responses were achieved by three dose-escalation patients, of whom one had hepatocellular carcinoma and two had cutaneous melanoma. The purpose of peripheral TCRbeta sequencing was to test whether ivuxolimab changed TCR sequence diversity and led to clonal T-cell expansion. The monotherapy dose-escalation portion (N of about 50 patients) of the phase I ivuxolimab trial is reported in the paper. Study-level results and caveats: Low levels of normalized T-cell clonal expansion were also seen in some patients who did not respond. The antigen specificity of the peripheral T cells that underwent clonal expansion was not determined. On average, CD8+ T cells showed more expanded clones than CD4+ T cells after ivuxolimab. In partial responders in the 0.1-3.0 mg/kg groups, normalized peripheral clonal expansion was found to be among the lowest, especially among CD8+ T cells. Clonal expansion of both CD4+ and CD8+ blood T cells was observed from baseline to week 6 at doses 0.1 to 3.0 mg/kg.

As to this clone: Its antigen target is currently unknown. The sample holds no much larger clone one base away, and base qualities are not on file.

Patients with a history of autoimmune disease or receiving systemic immunosuppression were excluded from the trial. Peripheral blood for TCR sequencing was drawn from every dose cohort at baseline, at cycle 4 day 1 and at cycle 7 day 1. Samples came from an open-label, multicenter, first-in-human phase I dose-escalation trial of ivuxolimab. Adults with locally advanced or metastatic head and neck squamous cell, hepatocellular, melanoma or renal cell carcinoma were enrolled in the trial. Before TCR sequencing, CD4+ T cells and CD8+ T cells from peripheral blood were sorted into separate populations. Genomic DNA was isolated from the sorted cells so that the TCRbeta CDR3 region could be sequenced. The immunoSEQ Assay was used for sequencing of TCRbeta CDR3 regions. The source is immuneACCESS, and TCRdb retained only in-frame sequences with V and J called. Part of the clones is not carried over; for the studies checked, unresolved V genes explain less than half of this, and the remainder is unexplained. The sample contains some 95,000 clones, about 85% of them found a single time. Of the sample, 3.8% falls within the top ten clones.

The germline V gene (reference sequence) sets CDR1 to LNHDA and CDR2 to SQIVND. V is cut by 3 bases and J by 3 bases, and the space between the germline ends is 9 bases. The CDR3, cysteine through phenylalanine, is 14 amino acids long. Only CDR3 DNA remains: 42 bases, in frame from the first base. The V gene is TRBV19 and the J gene is TRBJ2-4; the D gene cannot be resolved reliably. The specimen was CD4+ or CD8+ T cells sorted from blood, collected in a trial of the OX40 agonist ivuxolimab. The receptor comes from an adult with an advanced solid tumor such as melanoma, head and neck, liver or kidney cancer. The CDR3 sequence is CASSIEGFKNIQYF. The bases are TGTGCCAGTAGTATTGAAGGTTTCAAAAACATTCAGTACTTC.